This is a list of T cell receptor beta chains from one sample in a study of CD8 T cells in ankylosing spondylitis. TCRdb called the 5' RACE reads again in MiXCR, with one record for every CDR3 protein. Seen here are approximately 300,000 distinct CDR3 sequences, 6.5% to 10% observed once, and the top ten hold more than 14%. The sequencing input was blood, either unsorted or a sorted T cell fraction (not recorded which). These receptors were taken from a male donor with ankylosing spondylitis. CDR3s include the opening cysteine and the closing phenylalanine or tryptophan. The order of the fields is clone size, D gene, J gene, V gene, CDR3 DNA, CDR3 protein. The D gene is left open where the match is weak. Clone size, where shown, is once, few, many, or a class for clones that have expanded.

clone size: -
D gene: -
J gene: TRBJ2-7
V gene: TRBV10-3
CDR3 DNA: TGTGCCACCTCAGGGGCAGGGGACTCCTACGAGCAGTACTTC
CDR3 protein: CATSGAGDSYEQYF

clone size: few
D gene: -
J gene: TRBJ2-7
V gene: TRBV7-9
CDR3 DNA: TGTGCCAGCAGCTTAGGACCAGGGAGATACTACGAGCAGTACTTC
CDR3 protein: CASSLGPGRYYEQYF

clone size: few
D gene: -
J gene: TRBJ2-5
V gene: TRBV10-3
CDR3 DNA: TGTGCCATCAGTGATGACACCGGGGAGACCCAGTACTTC
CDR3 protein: CAISDDTGETQYF

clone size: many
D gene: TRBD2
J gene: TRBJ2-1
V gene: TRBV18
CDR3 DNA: TGTGCCAGCTCACCATTACGGGAGGGGTTGAATGAGCAGTTCTTC
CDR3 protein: CASSPLREGLNEQFF

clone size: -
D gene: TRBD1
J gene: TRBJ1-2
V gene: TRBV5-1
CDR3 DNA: TGCGCCAGCAGCTCAAGGACAGGGCTTGGCTACACCTTC
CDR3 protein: CASSSRTGLGYTF

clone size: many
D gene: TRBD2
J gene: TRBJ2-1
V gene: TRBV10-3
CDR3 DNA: TGTGCCATCACCCTAGCGGACTCCTACAATGAGCAGTTCTTC
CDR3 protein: CAITLADSYNEQFF

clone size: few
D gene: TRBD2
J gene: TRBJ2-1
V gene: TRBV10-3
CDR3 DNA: TGTGCCATCAACCTAGCGGGAGGCAATGAGCAGTTCTTC
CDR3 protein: CAINLAGGNEQFF

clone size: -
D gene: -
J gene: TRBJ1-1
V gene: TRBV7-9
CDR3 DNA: TGTGCCAGCACCTCCCCGGGGCCGAACACTGAAGCTTTCTTT
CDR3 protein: CASTSPGPNTEAFF

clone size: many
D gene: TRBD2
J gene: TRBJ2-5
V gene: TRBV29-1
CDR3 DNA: TGCAGCGTTGAGGGACTAGACTCGCAAGAGACCCAGTACTTC
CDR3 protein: CSVEGLDSQETQYF

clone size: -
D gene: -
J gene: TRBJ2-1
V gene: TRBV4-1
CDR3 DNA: TGCGCCAGCAGCCAAGCCCGCATGCCCGGAAGGGATAACAATGAGCAGTTCTTC
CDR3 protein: CASSQARMPGRDNNEQFF